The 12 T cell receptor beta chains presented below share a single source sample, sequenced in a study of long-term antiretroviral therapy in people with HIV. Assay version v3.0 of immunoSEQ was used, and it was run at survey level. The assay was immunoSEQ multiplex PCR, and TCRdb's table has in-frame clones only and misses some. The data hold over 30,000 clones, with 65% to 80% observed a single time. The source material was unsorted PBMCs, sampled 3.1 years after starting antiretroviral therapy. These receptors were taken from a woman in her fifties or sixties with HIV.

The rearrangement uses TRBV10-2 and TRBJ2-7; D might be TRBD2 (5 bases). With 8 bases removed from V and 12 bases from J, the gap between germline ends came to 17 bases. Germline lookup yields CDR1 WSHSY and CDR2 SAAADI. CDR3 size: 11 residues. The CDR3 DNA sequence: TGCGCCAGCGTCGATTGGGGAGTAGGGTACTTC. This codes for CASVDWGVGYF.

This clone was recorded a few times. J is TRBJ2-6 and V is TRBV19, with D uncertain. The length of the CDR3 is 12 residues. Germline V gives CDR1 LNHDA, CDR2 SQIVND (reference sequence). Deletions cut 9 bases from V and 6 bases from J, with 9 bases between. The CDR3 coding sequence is TGTGCCAGCCTTACATTGGCCAACGTCCTGACTTTC. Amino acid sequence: CASLTLANVLTF.

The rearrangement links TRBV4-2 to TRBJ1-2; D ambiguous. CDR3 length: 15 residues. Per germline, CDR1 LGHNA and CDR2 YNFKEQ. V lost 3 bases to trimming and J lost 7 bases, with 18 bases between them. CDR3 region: CASSQGMSSSFGYTF. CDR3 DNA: TGTGCCAGCAGCCAGGGCATGTCATCATCCTTTGGCTACACCTTC.

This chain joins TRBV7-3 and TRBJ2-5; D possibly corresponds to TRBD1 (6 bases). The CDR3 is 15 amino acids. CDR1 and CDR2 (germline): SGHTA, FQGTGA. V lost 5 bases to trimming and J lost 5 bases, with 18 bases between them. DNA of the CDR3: TGTGCCAGCAGCCTGACGACCACAGGGAAGGAGACCCAGTACTTC. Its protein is CASSLTTTGKETQYF.

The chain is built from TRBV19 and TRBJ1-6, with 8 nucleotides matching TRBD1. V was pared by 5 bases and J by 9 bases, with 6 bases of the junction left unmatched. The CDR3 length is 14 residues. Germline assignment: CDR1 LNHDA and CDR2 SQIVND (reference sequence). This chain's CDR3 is CASSPQGDPSPLHF. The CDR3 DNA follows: TGTGCCAGTAGTCCACAGGGGGATCCTTCACCCCTCCACTTT. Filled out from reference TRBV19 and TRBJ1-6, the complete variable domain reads DGGITQSPKYLFRKEGQNVTLSCEQNLNHDAMYWYRQDPGQGLRLIYYSQIVNDFQKGDIAEGYSVSREKKESFPLTVTSAQKNPTAFYLCASSPQGDPSPLHFGNGTRLTVT.

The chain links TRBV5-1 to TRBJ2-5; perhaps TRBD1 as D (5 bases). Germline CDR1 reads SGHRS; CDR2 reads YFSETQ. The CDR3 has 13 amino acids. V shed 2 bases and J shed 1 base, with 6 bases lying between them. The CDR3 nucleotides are TGCGCCAGCAGCTTTACAGGCCAAGAGACCCAGTACTTC. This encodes CASSFTGQETQYF.

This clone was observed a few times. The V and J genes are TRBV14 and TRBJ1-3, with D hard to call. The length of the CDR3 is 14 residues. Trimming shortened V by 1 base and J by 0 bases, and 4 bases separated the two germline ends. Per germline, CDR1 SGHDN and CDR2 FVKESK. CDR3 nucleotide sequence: TGTGCCAGCAGCCAAGTATTCTCTGGAAACACCATATATTTT. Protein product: CASSQVFSGNTIYF.

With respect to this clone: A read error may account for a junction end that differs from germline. The CDR3 spells CASSSPGSNYGHTF. In nucleotides, the CDR3 is TGCGCCAGCAGCTCCCCGGGGTCTAACTATGGCCACACCTTC. The chain carries TRBV5-1 and TRBJ1-2; D gene unclear. The CDR3 loop spans 14 amino acids. Germline lookup yields CDR1 SGHRS and CDR2 YFSETQ. Supplemented by reference TRBV5-1 and TRBJ1-2, the full variable domain reads KAGVTQTPRYLIKTRGQQVTLSCSPISGHRSVSWYQQTPGQGLQFLFEYFSETQRNKGNFPGRFSGRQFSNSRSEMNVSTLELGDSALYLCASSSPGSNYGHTFGSGTRLTVV.

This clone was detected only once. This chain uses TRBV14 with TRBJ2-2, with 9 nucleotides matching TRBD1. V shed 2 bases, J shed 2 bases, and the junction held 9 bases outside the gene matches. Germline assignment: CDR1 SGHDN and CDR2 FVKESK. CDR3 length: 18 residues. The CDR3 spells CASSQSLPGQGNTGELFF. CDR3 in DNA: TGTGCCAGCAGCCAATCCTTACCGGGACAGGGAAACACCGGGGAGCTGTTTTTT.

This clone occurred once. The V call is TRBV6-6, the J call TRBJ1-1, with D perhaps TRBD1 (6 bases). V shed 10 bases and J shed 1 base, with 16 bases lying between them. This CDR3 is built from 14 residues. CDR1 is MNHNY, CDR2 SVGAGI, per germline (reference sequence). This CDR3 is CAIQAGTPNTEAFF. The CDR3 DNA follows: TGTGCCATCCAGGCCGGGACACCGAACACTGAAGCTTTCTTT.

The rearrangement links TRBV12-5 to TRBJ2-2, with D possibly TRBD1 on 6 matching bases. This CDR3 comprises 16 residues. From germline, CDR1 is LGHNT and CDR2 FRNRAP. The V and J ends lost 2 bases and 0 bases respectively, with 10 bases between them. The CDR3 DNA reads TGTGCTAGTGGTTTGAGGACAGACACGAACACCGGGGAGCTGTTTTTT. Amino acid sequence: CASGLRTDTNTGELFF.

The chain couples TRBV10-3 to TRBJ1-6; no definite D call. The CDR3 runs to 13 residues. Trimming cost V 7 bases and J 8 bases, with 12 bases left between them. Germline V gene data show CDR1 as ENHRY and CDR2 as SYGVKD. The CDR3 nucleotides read TGTGCCATCACGCCCTTCACCGATTCACCCCTCCACTTT. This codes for CAITPFTDSPLHF.